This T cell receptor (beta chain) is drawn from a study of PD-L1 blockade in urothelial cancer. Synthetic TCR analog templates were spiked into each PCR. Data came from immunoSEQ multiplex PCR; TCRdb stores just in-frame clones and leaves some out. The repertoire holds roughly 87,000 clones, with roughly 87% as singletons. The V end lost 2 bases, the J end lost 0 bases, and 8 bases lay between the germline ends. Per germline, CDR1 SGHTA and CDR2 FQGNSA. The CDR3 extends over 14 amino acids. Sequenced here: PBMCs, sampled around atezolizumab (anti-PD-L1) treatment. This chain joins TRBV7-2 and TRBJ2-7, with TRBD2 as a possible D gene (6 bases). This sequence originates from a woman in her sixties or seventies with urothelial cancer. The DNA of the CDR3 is TGTGCCAGCAGCTTACGGGAGATCTCCTACGAGCAGTACTTC. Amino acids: CASSLREISYEQYF.